A single sample is the source of the 15 T cell receptor beta chains below, sequenced in a study of human T cells and chemical hapten exposure. Regarding time point: patch test 2, 6 weeks after DPC sensitization. Noted treatment: therapeutic diphenylcyclopropenone sensitization with weekly scalp DPC. TCRdb reanalysed the RACE reads using MiXCR and keeps one entry per CDR3 protein. The profile shows approximately 68,000 distinct CDR3 sequences, 7.5% to 9.5% of them singletons. The sequencing here drew on whole blood, taken in connection with sensitization to the hapten diphenylcyclopropenone (DPC). Every receptor here comes from a woman aged 45 to 65 with alopecia areata. Some clones in this sample may be carry-over from other donors' samples.

This clonotype has a count of ten or more. The rearrangement uses TRBV12-3 or TRBV12-4 and TRBJ2-7; 14 bases agree with TRBD2. With 6 bases clipped from V and 5 bases from J, the junction kept 0 bases outside the gene matches. This CDR3 has 13 residues. The CDR3 sequence: CASRGLAGDEQYF. CDR3 DNA sequence: TGTGCCAGCAGGGGACTAGCGGGAGACGAGCAGTACTTC.

The chain employs TRBV12-3 or TRBV12-4 and TRBJ1-6; unclear D gene. Trimming removed 6 bases at V and 8 bases at J, with 11 bases between. The CDR3 covers 13 residues. CDR3 sequence (DNA): TGTGCCAGCAGCCTAGCGGCGGATTCACCCCTCCACTTT. Translation gives CASSLAADSPLHF.

This clonotype appeared many times. The rearrangement links TRBV3-1 to TRBJ1-5; no reliable D call. The CDR3 extends over 13 amino acids. Germline CDR1 LGHDT, CDR2 YNNKEL (reference sequence). V dropped 0 bases and J dropped 2 bases, with 2 bases sitting between them. CDR3: CASSQDRNQPQHF. The CDR3 nucleotides read TGTGCCAGCAGCCAAGATCGCAATCAGCCCCAGCATTTT.

This clonotype appeared a few times. V usage is TRBV7-6 and J usage is TRBJ2-7; 11 nucleotides match TRBD2. CDR3 length: 15 residues. Germline values: CDR1 SGHVS, CDR2 FNYEAQ. V trimming: 1 base; J trimming: 2 bases; junction bases outside the gene matches: 1. The chain's CDR3 is CASSLELAGAYEQYF. CDR3 nucleotides: TGTGCCAGCAGCTTAGAACTAGCGGGGGCCTACGAGCAGTACTTC.

This chain connects TRBV12-3 or TRBV12-4 to TRBJ1-6, with TRBD1 as a possible D gene (6 bases). V gave up 2 bases and J gave up 10 bases, with 15 bases separating them. The CDR3 consists of 15 residues. CDR3 sequence reads: CASSLLWQGNSPLHF. DNA for the CDR3: TGTGCCAGCAGTTTATTATGGCAGGGGAACTCACCCCTCCACTTT.

V usage is TRBV5-6 and J usage is TRBJ2-3; D may be TRBD1 (6 bases). V gave up 4 bases and J gave up 13 bases, with 16 bases separating them. The CDR3 extends over 12 amino acids. Germline CDR1 is SGHDT and CDR2 is YYEEEE. CDR3 sequence: CASSPGTTGEYF. The CDR3 DNA reads TGTGCCAGCAGCCCCGGGACAACCGGGGAGTATTTT.

The sample holds a few counts of this clonotype. The chain links TRBV27 to TRBJ2-7; D is perhaps TRBD1 or TRBD2 (5 bases each). CDR3 length equals 14 residues. Germline assignment: CDR1 MNHEY and CDR2 SMNVEV (reference sequence). Between the trimmed V and J ends, which lost 6 bases and 1 base, there was a span of 13 bases. The CDR3 reads CASRLGTTSYEQYF. Written as DNA, the CDR3 is TGTGCCAGCAGGCTTGGGACGACATCCTACGAGCAGTACTTC.

This clonotype was recorded many times. This rearrangement joins TRBV20-1 to TRBJ1-4; TRBD1 matches at 8 bases. Germline CDR1 is DFQATT and CDR2 is SNEGSKA (reference sequence). The CDR3 extends over 14 amino acids. Unmatched junction bases numbered 6, after V lost 4 bases and J lost 5 bases. The CDR3 region has the DNA TGCAGTGCTACCGGACAGGGTTCCAATGAAAAACTGTTTTTT. Protein product: CSATGQGSNEKLFF.

There are a few counts of this clonotype. The chain is built from TRBV7-2 and TRBJ1-2, with 9 positions matching TRBD1. Unmatched junction bases numbered 6, after V lost 3 bases and J lost 4 bases. This CDR3 is 15 amino acids long. Germline V CDR1 and CDR2: SGHTA, FQGNSA. The CDR3 reads CASSFSTGGTYGYTF. CDR3 bases: TGTGCCAGCAGCTTCTCGACAGGGGGGACCTATGGCTACACCTTC.

This clonotype was counted ten times or more. The chain couples TRBV13 to TRBJ1-1; D may be TRBD1 (5 bases). The CDR3 loop spans 13 amino acids. V was shortened by 3 bases and J by 7 bases, with 12 bases between the two germline ends. Germline V gene data show CDR1 as PRHDT and CDR2 as FYEKMQ (reference sequence). CDR3 residues: CASSFSRAYEAFF. As DNA, the CDR3 is TGTGCCAGCAGCTTTAGCAGGGCATATGAAGCTTTCTTT.

This clonotype has ten or more counts. This chain joins TRBV6-6 and TRBJ2-3; 8 bases align to TRBD1. The CDR3 contains 15 residues. The germline gives CDR1 MNHNY, CDR2 SVGAGI (reference sequence). The V segment lost 2 bases and the J segment 0 bases; nucleotides outside the gene matches: 1. CDR3 DNA: TGTGCCAGCAGTTACGGACAGGGTAGCACAGATACGCAGTATTTT. This codes for CASSYGQGSTDTQYF.

This clonotype appeared many times. The chain links TRBV6-1 to TRBJ1-5; D gene unclear. This CDR3 has 15 amino acids. Germline V gives CDR1 MNHNS, CDR2 SASEGT. V lost 4 bases and J 0 bases, leaving 10 bases between the germline ends. This CDR3 reads CASSVLSNSNQPQHF. CDR3 nucleotides: TGTGCCAGCAGTGTCTTGAGCAATAGCAATCAGCCCCAGCATTTT.

The sample holds one count of this clonotype. This sequence joins TRBV12-3 or TRBV12-4 and TRBJ1-1; TRBD1 agrees at 8 bases. V shed 10 bases, J shed 3 bases, and the junction held 7 bases outside the gene matches. This CDR3 is built from 13 residues. CDR3 nucleotide sequence: TGTGCCACCGGACAGGGTTGGCACACTGAAGCTTTCTTT. This codes for CATGQGWHTEAFF.

The table lists this clonotype with a few counts. The chain uses TRBV20-1 and TRBJ1-1; D not resolved. CDR1 DFQATT and CDR2 SNEGSKA come from the germline V gene (reference sequence). V gave up 3 bases and J gave up 0 bases, with 8 bases separating them. The CDR3 has 13 amino acids. CDR3 nucleotides: TGCAGTGCTAGTGTGGGATTGAACACTGAAGCTTTCTTT. The encoded protein is CSASVGLNTEAFF.

A few counts support this clonotype. This chain joins TRBV4-1 and TRBJ2-1, with 11 positions matching TRBD1. Germline V gene sequence: CDR1 MGHRA, CDR2 YSYEKL. The CDR3 sequence is 15 residues long. V lost 2 bases to trimming and J lost 5 bases; unmatched junction nucleotides: 2. The CDR3 spells CASSQRGQGDNEQFF. In DNA form, the CDR3 reads TGCGCCAGCAGCCAAAGGGGACAGGGGGACAATGAGCAGTTCTTC.